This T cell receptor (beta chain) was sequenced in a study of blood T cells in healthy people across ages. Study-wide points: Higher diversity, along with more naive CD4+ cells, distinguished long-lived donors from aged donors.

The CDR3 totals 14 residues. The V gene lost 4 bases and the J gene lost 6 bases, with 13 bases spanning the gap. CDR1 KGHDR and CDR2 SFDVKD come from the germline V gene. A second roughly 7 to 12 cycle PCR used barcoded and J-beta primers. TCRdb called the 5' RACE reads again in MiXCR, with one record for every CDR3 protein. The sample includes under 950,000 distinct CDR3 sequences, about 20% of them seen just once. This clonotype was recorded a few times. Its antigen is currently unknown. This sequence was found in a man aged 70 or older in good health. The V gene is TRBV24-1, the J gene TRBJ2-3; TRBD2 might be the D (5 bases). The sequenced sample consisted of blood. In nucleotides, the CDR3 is TGTGCCACCAGTGAAGGACTGGGTAGGGATACGCAGTATTTT. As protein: CATSEGLGRDTQYF.